This T cell receptor beta chain was identified during a study of blood T cell repertoires in COVID-19. With 5 bases removed from V and 1 base from J, the gap between germline ends came to 8 bases. CDR1 and CDR2 (germline): PRHDT, FYEKMQ (reference sequence). This CDR3 contains 13 residues. Libraries were prepared by immunoSEQ multiplex PCR; TCRdb keeps only in-frame clonotypes and omits some of them. Of 57,000 or so clones listed, about nine tenths are singletons. This sequence joins TRBV13 and TRBJ2-5; the D gene is possibly TRBD1 (5 bases). The sequence came from a woman aged 45-65 years with active or convalescent COVID-19. The sequenced material came from peripheral blood. CDR3 sequence (DNA): TGTGCCAGCAGCCATAGGGGCCAAGAGACCCAGTACTTC. As protein: CASSHRGQETQYF.